This passage covers 4 T cell receptor beta chains from one sample sequenced in a study of OX40 agonist ivuxolimab in advanced cancers. Sequenced by immunoSEQ multiplex PCR; TCRdb stores in-frame clones only, minus some. The sample has around 85,000 clones; about 90% are singletons. Specimen: CD4+ or CD8+ T cells sorted from blood, collected in a trial of the OX40 agonist ivuxolimab. Every receptor here comes from an adult with an advanced solid tumor such as melanoma, head and neck, liver or kidney cancer.

This chain joins TRBV27 and TRBJ1-1, with unresolved D. Trimming pared 3 bases from V and 1 base from J, leaving 6 bases between. The CDR3 extends over 13 amino acids. The V gene's germline CDR1 is MNHEY and CDR2 SMNVEV (reference sequence). The CDR3 DNA is TGTGCCAGCAGTTTTTCTGAGAACACTGAAGCTTTCTTT. Translation: CASSFSENTEAFF.

The chain carries TRBV7-2 and TRBJ2-1; no clear D gene. The CDR3 spans 15 residues. Trimming pared 2 bases from V and 7 bases from J, leaving 15 bases between. Looked up from germline, CDR1 is SGHTA and CDR2 is FQGNSA. The CDR3 sequence: CASSLSAVVGNEQFF. The CDR3 coding sequence is TGTGCCAGCAGCTTATCGGCGGTAGTCGGGAATGAGCAGTTCTTC.

The rearrangement links TRBV7-2 to TRBJ2-1; D is uncertain. Germline CDR1 SGHTA, CDR2 FQGNSA. The CDR3 spans 13 residues. The ends were cut back, 5 bases at V and 4 bases at J, with 9 bases in the middle. The CDR3 loop reads CASSPTYYNEQFF. CDR3 nucleotide sequence: TGTGCCAGCAGCCCGACGTATTACAATGAGCAGTTCTTC.

The chain combines TRBV19 with TRBJ1-1, with D perhaps TRBD1 (6 bases). The CDR3 runs to 13 residues. Germline CDR1 reads LNHDA; CDR2 reads SQIVND (reference sequence). Trimming pared 4 bases from V and 1 base from J, leaving 7 bases between. The CDR3 DNA reads TGTGCCAGTAGTACAGGGGAGAACACTGAAGCTTTCTTT. As protein: CASSTGENTEAFF.